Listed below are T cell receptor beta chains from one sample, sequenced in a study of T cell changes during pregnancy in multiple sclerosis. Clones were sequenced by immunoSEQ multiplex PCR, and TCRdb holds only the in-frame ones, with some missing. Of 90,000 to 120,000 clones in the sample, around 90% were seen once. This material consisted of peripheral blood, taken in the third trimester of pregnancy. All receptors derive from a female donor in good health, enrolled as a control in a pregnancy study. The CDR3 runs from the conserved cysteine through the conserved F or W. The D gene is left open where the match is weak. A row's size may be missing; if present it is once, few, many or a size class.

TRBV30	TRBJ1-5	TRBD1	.	TGTGCCTGTGCCCTTGGACAGGCGGATCAGCCCCAGCATTTT	CACALGQADQPQHF
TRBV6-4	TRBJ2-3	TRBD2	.	TGTGCCAGCAGTGACTCGGGGGGGAGCACAGATACGCAGTATTTT	CASSDSGGSTDTQYF
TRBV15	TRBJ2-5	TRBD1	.	TGTGCCACCAGCAGGGGATCAGGGGGCAGGGAGACCCAGTACTTC	CATSRGSGGRETQYF
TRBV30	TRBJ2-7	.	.	TGTGCCTGGGGCCGGGCAGGGCAGTCCTACGAGCAGTACTTC	CAWGRAGQSYEQYF
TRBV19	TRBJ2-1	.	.	TGTGCCAGTAGTACCTCAGTGTCCTACAATGAGCAGTTCTTC	CASSTSVSYNEQFF
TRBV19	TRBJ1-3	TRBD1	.	TGTGCCGGCGGGACAGTCTCTGGAAACACCATATATTTT	CAGGTVSGNTIYF
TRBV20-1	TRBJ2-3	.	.	TGCAGTGCTCCACGAGTGGATACGCAGTATTTT	CSAPRVDTQYF
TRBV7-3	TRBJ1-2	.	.	TGTGCCAGCAGCTTACAGGGTGGTTCTAACTATGGCTACACCTTC	CASSLQGGSNYGYTF
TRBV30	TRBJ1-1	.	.	TGTGCCTGGGAAGGGGGGGGGAACACTGAAGCTTTCTTT	CAWEGGGNTEAFF
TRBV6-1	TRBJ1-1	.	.	TGTGCCAGCAGTGAACAGGTCGGGGACACTGAAGCTTTCTTT	CASSEQVGDTEAFF
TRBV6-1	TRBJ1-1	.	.	TGTGCCAGCAGTACGACTCAGGGGAACACTGAAGCTTTCTTT	CASSTTQGNTEAFF
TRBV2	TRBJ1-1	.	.	TGTGCCAGCAGTGAAGCATCGGGGACTGAAGCTTTCTTT	CASSEASGTEAFF
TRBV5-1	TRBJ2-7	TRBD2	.	TGCGCCAGCAGCCCGGGACTAGGGCAGGGTGAGCAGTACTTC	CASSPGLGQGEQYF
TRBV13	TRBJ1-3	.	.	TGTGCCAGCGGCGGGACTCCTGGGGACACCATATATTTT	CASGGTPGDTIYF
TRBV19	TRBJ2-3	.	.	TGTGCCAGTAGTATATGGGGCCTCACAGATACGCAGTATTTT	CASSIWGLTDTQYF
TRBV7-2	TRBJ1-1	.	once	TGTGCCAGCAGCTCAAGGCCGGCGGGGACGAACACTGAAGCTTTCTTT	CASSSRPAGTNTEAFF
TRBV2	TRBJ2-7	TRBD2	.	TGTGCCAGCAGGTTCCGGACTAGCGAGGCCTACGAGCAGTACTTC	CASRFRTSEAYEQYF
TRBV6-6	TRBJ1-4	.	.	TGTGCCAGCACCGGCTCGAGGGCAACTAATGAAAAACTGTTTTTT	CASTGSRATNEKLFF
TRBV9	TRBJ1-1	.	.	TGTGCCAGCAGCGCTACAGGGAGAGTTCCGACTGAAGCTTTCTTT	CASSATGRVPTEAFF
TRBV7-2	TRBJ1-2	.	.	TGTGCCAGCAGCTCCGTCCACGACAGCGCCCCCCGGGGCTACACCTTC	CASSSVHDSAPRGYTF
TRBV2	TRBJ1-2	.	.	TGTGCCAGCAGTGAAAGGGGAGGGTACGGCTACACCTTC	CASSERGGYGYTF
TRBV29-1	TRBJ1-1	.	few	TGCAGCGTTGGACAGTTAAGAGAAGCTTTCTTT	CSVGQLREAFF
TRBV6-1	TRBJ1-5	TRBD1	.	TGTGCCAGCCACCTGAAGGGGGCTCGACAGCCCCAGCATTTT	CASHLKGARQPQHF
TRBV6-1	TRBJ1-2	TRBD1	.	TGTGCCAGCAGAAACCCAGGGGACAGGGACTTCTACACCTTC	CASRNPGDRDFYTF
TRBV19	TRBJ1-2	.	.	TGTGCCAGTAGTATCCGCCAGGGCGCCAGGTATGGCTACACCTTC	CASSIRQGARYGYTF
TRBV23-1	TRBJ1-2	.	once	TGCGCCAGCAGTCTCCCCCTCGGGGTCCTTTTTGGCTACACCTTC	CASSLPLGVLFGYTF
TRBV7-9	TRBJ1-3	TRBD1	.	TGTGCCAGCAGCCAGACAGGGACACCGACTGGAAACACCATATATTTT	CASSQTGTPTGNTIYF
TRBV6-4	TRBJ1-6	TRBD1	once	TGTGCCAGCAGTTCCGGGACAGCTAATTCACCCCTCCACTTT	CASSSGTANSPLHF
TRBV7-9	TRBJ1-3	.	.	TGTGCCAGCAGCTTAGGCCCGCCGGCGGCAGCTGGAAACACCATATATTTT	CASSLGPPAAAGNTIYF
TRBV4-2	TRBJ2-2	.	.	TGTGCCAGCAGCCAAGACCTAATGGCGGTTAACACCGGGGAGCTGTTTTTT	CASSQDLMAVNTGELFF
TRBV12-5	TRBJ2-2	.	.	TGTGCTAGTGGTTTCGTAGTGCAGGGGAAAAACCCGACGAACACCGGGGAGCTGTTTTTT	CASGFVVQGKNPTNTGELFF
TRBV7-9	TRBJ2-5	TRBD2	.	TGTGCCAGCAGCTTAGCTACTAGCGAGGAGACCCAGTACTTC	CASSLATSEETQYF
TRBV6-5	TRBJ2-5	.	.	TGTGCCAGCAGTTACAAGCGGACCCAAGAGACCCAGTACTTC	CASSYKRTQETQYF
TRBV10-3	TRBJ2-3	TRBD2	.	TGTGCCATCAGTGGGTTGGCGGGGGGGACACTCACAGATACGCAGTATTTT	CAISGLAGGTLTDTQYF
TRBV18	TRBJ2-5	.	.	TGTGCCAGCTCACCACCGGTGAGGGAGACCCAGTACTTC	CASSPPVRETQYF